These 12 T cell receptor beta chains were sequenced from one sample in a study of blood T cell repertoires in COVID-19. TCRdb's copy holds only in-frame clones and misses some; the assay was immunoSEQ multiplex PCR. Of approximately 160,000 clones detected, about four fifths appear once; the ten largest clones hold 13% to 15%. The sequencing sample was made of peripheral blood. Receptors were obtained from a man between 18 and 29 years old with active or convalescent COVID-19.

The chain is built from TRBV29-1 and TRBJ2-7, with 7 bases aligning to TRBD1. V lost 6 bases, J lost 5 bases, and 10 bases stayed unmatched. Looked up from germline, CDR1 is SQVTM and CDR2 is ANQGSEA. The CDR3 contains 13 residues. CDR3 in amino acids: CSVKLGQTNEQYF. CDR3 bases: TGCAGCGTCAAACTGGGACAGACAAACGAGCAGTACTTC.

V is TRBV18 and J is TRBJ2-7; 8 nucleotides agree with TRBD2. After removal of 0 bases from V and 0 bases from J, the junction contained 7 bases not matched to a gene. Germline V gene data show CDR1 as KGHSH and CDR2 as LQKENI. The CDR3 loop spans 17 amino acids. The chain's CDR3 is CASSPPGLAGPSYEQYF. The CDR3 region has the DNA TGTGCCAGCTCACCACCGGGGCTAGCGGGTCCCTCCTACGAGCAGTACTTC.

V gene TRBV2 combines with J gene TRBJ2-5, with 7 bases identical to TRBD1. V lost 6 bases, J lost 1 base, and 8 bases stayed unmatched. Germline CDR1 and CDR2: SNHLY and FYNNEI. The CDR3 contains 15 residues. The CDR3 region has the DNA TGTGCCAGCAGGCTAGACAGGGCCTTCCAAGAGACCCAGTACTTC. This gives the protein CASRLDRAFQETQYF.

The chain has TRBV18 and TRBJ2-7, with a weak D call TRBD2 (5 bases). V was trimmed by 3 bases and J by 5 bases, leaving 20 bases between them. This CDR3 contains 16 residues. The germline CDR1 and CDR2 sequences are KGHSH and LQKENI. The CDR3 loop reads CASSPLPPTAGDEQYF. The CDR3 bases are TGTGCCAGCTCACCTCTCCCCCCAACGGCCGGGGACGAGCAGTACTTC.

Written as DNA, the CDR3 is TGTGCCAGCTCACCACCGGGACAGACCTACGAGCAGTACTTC. It specifies CASSPPGQTYEQYF. The rearrangement uses TRBV18 and TRBJ2-7; 7 positions match TRBD1. The CDR3 runs 14 residues. Trimming removed 0 bases from V and 2 bases from J; junction bases left unmatched: 1. The V gene's germline CDR1 is KGHSH and CDR2 LQKENI.

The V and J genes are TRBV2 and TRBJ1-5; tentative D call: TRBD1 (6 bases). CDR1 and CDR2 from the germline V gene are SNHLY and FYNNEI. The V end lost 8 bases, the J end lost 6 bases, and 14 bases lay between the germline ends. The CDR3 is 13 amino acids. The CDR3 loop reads CASSQQGSQPQHF. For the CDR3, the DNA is TGTGCCAGCTCCCAACAGGGAAGTCAGCCCCAGCATTTT.

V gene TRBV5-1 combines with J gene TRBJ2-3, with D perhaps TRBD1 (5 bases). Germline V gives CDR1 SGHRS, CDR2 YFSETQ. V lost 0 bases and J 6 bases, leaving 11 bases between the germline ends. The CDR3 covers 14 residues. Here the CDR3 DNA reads TGCGCCAGCAGCTTGGGGACACATTCGGATACGCAGTATTTT. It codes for CASSLGTHSDTQYF.

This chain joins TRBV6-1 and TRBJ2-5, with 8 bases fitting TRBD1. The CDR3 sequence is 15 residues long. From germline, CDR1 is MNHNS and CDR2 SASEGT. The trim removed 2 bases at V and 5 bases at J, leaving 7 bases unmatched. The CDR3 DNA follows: TGTGCCAGCAGTGAATACAGGACAGGGCTGGAGACCCAGTACTTC. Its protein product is CASSEYRTGLETQYF.

DNA of the CDR3: TGCGCCAGCAGCCAAGGCCTTCGGGGGGGAGAGACCCAGTACTTC. Amino acid sequence: CASSQGLRGGETQYF. The gene calls are TRBV4-1 and TRBJ2-5, with TRBD2 matching over 8 bases. CDR3 length equals 15 residues. V was pared by 1 base and J by 4 bases, with 5 bases of the junction left unmatched. CDR1 is MGHRA, CDR2 YSYEKL, per germline.

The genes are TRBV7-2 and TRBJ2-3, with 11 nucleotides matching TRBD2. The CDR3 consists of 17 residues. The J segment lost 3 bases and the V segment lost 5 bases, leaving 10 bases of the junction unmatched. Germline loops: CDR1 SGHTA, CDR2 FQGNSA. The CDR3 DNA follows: TGTGCCAGCAGCCCTTATCGACTAGCGGGGAAGACAGATACGCAGTATTTT. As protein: CASSPYRLAGKTDTQYF.

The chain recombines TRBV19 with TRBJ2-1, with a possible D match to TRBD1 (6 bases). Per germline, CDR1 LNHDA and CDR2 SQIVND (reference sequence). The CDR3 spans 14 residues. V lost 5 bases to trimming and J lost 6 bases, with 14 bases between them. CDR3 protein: CASSLHRVGNEQFF. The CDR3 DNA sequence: TGTGCCAGTAGTCTACACAGGGTTGGCAATGAGCAGTTCTTC.

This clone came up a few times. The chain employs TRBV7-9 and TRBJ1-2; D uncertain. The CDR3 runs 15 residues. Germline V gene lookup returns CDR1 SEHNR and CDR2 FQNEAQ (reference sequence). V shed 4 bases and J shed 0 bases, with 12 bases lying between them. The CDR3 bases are TGTGCCAGCAGCTACGGACGGGAAGCTAACTATGGCTACACCTTC. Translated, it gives CASSYGREANYGYTF.